This T cell receptor (beta chain) comes out of a study of T-cell memory formation after mild COVID-19. V trimming: 0 bases; J trimming: 2 bases; junction bases outside the gene matches: 3. CDR1 and CDR2 from the germline V gene are MNHEY and SVGAGI. CDR3 length: 16 amino acids. In this sample, this clonotype turned up a few times. Each CDR3 protein gets one entry after TCRdb re-called the 5' RACE reads with MiXCR. Of about 340,000 distinct CDR3 sequences listed, around 13% are singletons. This rearrangement joins TRBV6-5 to TRBJ1-1; 10 nucleotides line up with TRBD1. The sample consisted of PBMCs or a T cell subset sorted from them (not recorded which). The TCR comes from a man aged 18 to 29 who had mild COVID-19 (a few samples of this study predate the infection). Cell type and time point are not known. CDR3 loop: CASSYSRQGANTEAFF. As DNA, the CDR3 is TGTGCCAGCAGTTACTCCAGACAGGGGGCTAACACTGAAGCTTTCTTT.